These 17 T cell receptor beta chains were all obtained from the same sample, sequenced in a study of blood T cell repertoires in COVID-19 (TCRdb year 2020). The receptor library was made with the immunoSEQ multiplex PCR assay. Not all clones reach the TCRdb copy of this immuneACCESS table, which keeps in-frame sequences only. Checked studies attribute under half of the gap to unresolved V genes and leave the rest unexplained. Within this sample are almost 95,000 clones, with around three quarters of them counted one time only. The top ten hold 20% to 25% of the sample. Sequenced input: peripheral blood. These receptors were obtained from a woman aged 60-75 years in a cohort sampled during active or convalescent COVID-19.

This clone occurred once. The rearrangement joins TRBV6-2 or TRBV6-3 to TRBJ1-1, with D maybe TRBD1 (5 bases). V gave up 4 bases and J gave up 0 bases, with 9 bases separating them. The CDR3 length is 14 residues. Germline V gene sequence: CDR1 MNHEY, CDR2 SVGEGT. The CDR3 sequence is CASSLTGVNTEAFF. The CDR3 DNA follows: TGTGCCAGCAGTTTGACGGGGGTGAACACTGAAGCTTTCTTT.

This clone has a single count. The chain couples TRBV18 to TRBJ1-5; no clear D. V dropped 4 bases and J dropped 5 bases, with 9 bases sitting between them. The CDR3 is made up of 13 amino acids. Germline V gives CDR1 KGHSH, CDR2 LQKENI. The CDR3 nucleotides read TGTGCCAGCTCACTACGGGAGGATCAGCCCCAGCATTTT. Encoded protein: CASSLREDQPQHF.

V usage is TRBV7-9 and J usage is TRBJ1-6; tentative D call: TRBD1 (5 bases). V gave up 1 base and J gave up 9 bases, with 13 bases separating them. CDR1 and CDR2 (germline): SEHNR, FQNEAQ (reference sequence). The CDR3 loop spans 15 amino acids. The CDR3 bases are TGTGCCAGCAGCTTAGGGGCTCCGGGGGGTTCACCCCTCCACTTT. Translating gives CASSLGAPGGSPLHF.

The CDR3 loop reads CASSLLQVSYNEQFF. DNA for the CDR3: TGTGCCAGCAGCTTATTACAGGTCTCCTACAATGAGCAGTTCTTC. The gene calls are TRBV7-2 and TRBJ2-1; tentative D call: TRBD1 (5 bases). Per germline, CDR1 SGHTA and CDR2 FQGNSA. This CDR3 contains 15 residues. Trimming took 2 bases from V and 0 from J, leaving 8 bases between them.

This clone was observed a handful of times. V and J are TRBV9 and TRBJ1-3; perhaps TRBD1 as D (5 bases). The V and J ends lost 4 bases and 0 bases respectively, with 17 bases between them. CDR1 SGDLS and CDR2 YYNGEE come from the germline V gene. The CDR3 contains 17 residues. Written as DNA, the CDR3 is TGTGCCAGCAGCCCACGCGGGGCCAAATTCTCTGGAAACACCATATATTTT. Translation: CASSPRGAKFSGNTIYF.

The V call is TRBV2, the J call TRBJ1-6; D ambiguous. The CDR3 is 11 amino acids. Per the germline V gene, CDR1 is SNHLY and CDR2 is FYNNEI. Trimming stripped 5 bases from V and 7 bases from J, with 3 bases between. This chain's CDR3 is CASSSNSPLHF. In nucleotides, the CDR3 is TGTGCCAGCAGTTCGAATTCACCCCTCCACTTT.

The CDR3 DNA sequence: TGTGCCAGTAGTACCGGGGGGGCCCAAGGCGTC. The encoded protein is CASSTGGAQGV. The rearrangement joins TRBV19 to TRBJ2-7; 8 nucleotides line up with TRBD2. The CDR3 length is 11 residues. Germline CDR1 is LNHDA and CDR2 is SQIVND (reference sequence).

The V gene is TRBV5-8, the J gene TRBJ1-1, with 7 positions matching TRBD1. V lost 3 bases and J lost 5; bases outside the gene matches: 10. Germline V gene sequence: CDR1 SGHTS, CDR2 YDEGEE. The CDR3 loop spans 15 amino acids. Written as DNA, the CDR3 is TGTGCCAGCAGCTCAGGGGTCAGGGGGAGGACTGAAGCTTTCTTT. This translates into CASSSGVRGRTEAFF.

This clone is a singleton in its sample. The DNA of the CDR3 is TGCAGCGTTGAAGGTGGAGATACCCCTAAAGAGACCCAGTACTTC. It codes for CSVEGGDTPKETQYF. The V call is TRBV29-1, the J call TRBJ2-5; D remains unclear. The germline gives CDR1 SQVTM, CDR2 ANQGSEA. The CDR3 is 15 amino acids. Trimming pared 1 base from V and 3 bases from J, leaving 15 bases between.

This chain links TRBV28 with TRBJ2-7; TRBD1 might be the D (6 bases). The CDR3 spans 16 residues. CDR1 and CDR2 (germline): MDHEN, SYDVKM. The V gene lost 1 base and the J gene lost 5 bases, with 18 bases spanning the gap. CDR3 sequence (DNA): TGTGCCAGCAGTTTATACGATCAGGGGTATGATCACGAGCAGTACTTC. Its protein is CASSLYDQGYDHEQYF.

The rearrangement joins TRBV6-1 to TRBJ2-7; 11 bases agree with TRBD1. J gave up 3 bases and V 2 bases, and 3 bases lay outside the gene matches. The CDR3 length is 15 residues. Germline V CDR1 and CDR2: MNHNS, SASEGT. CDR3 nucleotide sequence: TGTGCCAGCAGTGAATGGGGGACAGGGGGCTACGAGCAGTACTTC. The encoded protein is CASSEWGTGGYEQYF.

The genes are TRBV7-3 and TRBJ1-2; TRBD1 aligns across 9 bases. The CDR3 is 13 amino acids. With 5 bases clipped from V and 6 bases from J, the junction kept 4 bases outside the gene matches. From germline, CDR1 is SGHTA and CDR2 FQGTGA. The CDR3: CASSRTGGDGYTF. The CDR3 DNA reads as TGTGCCAGCAGCCGAACAGGGGGCGATGGCTACACCTTC. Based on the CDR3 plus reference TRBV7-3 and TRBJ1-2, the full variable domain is GAGVSQTPSNKVTEKGKYVELRCDPISGHTALYWYRQSLGQGPEFLIYFQGTGAADDSGLPNDRFFAVRPEGSVSTLKIQRTERGDSAVYLCASSRTGGDGYTFGSGTRLTVV.

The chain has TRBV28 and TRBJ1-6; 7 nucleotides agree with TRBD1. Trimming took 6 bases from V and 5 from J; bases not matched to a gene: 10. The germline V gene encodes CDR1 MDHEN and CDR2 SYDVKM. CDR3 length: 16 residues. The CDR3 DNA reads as TGTGCCAGCAGCGATTTAAGGGACAGCGATAATTCACCCCTCCACTTT. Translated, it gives CASSDLRDSDNSPLHF. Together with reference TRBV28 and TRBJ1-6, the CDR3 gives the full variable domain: DVKVTQSSRYLVKRTGEKVFLECVQDMDHENMFWYRQDPGLGLRLIYFSYDVKMKEKGDIPEGYSVSREKKERFSLILESASTNQTSMYLCASSDLRDSDNSPLHFGNGTRLTVT.

Here the CDR3 reads CASSPRQGAGNTIYF. The DNA for the CDR3 is TGTGCCAGCTCACCAAGACAGGGGGCCGGAAACACCATATATTTT. The chain combines TRBV18 with TRBJ1-3; TRBD1 aligns across 10 bases. The CDR3 is 15 amino acids. V shed 2 bases and J 4 bases; nucleotides not matched to a gene: 2. Germline CDR1 KGHSH, CDR2 LQKENI.

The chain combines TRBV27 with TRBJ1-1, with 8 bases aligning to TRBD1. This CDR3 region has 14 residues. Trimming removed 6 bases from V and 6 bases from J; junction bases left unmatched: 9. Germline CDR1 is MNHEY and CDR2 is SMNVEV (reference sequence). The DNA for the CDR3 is TGTGCCAGCAGCTCCCACAGGGGGGGATCTGAAGCTTTCTTT. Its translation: CASSSHRGGSEAFF.

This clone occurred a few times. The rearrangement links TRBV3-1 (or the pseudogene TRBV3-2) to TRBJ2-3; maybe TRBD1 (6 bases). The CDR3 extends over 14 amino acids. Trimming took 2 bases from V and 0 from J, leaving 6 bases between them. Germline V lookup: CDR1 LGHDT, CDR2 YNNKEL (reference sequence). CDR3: CASSQRGSTDTQYF. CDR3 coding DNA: TGTGCCAGCAGCCAAAGGGGGAGCACAGATACGCAGTATTTT.

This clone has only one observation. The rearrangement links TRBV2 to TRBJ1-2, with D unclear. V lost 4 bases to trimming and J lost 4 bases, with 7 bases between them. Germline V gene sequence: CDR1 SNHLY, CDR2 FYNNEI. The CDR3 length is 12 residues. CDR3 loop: CASSVFSYGYTF. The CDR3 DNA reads TGTGCCAGCAGTGTTTTCTCCTATGGCTACACCTTC.